This T cell receptor beta chain was profiled in a study of PD-L1 blockade in urothelial cancer. The wider study: Atezolizumab, begun by patients around 2014, was given at 1,200 mg intravenously every 3 weeks.

Repertoires were generated with immunoSEQ multiplex PCR, while TCRdb's copy carries only in-frame clones and drops some. The sample lists roughly 100,000 clones, approximately 85% occurring once. The source of this sequence is a man aged 45 to 65 with urothelial cancer. This specimen consisted of PBMCs, obtained around atezolizumab (anti-PD-L1) treatment.

This chain's CDR3 is CASSLAASPLIYNEQFF. The CDR3 DNA reads as TGTGCCAGCAGCTTAGCTGCTAGCCCTCTCATCTACAATGAGCAGTTCTTC. This rearrangement joins TRBV11-2 to TRBJ2-1; D is possibly TRBD2 (5 bases). The ends were cut back, 1 base at V and 3 bases at J, with 16 bases in the middle. This CDR3 spans 17 amino acids. The germline CDR1 and CDR2 sequences are SGHAT and FQNNGV.